The 10 T cell receptor beta chains in this list originate from one sample, sequenced in a study of early T cells in non-severe SARS-CoV-2 infection. TCRdb analysed the 5' RACE reads with MiXCR anew, one entry per CDR3 protein. Among 35,000 to 40,000 distinct CDR3 sequences listed, approximately 5% were seen once. Sequenced input: whole blood. The receptors were sampled from an adult who was a healthcare worker with PCR-confirmed SARS-CoV-2 infection or an uninfected control (not recorded which).

This clonotype showed up many times. The chain carries TRBV6-2 or TRBV6-3 and TRBJ2-1; D not certain. Germline-derived CDR1 and CDR2 are MNHEY and SVGEGT. V lost 3 bases and J lost 6, with 3 bases in between. This CDR3 region has 11 residues. The CDR3 reads CASSYGNEQFF. The CDR3, as DNA: TGTGCCAGCAGTTATGGCAATGAGCAGTTCTTC.

This clonotype was recorded at least ten times. In nucleotides, the CDR3 is TGTGCCAGCAGTGAAGGCGGGGGCACAGATACGCAGTATTTT. It is translated as CASSEGGGTDTQYF. The chain joins TRBV6-1 to TRBJ2-3; possibly TRBD2 for D (6 bases). The V gene's germline CDR1 is MNHNS and CDR2 SASEGT. V lost 1 base, J lost 1 base, and 6 bases lay in between. This CDR3 has 14 amino acids.

This clonotype was counted a few times. The rearrangement links TRBV2 to TRBJ2-1; 13 bases are a match to TRBD2. Germline CDR1 and CDR2: SNHLY and FYNNEI. The ends lost 5 bases at V and 7 bases at J; junction bases unmatched: 5. The CDR3 length is 15 residues. The CDR3: CASSRGLAGVNEQFF. The CDR3 region has the DNA TGTGCCAGCAGTCGAGGACTAGCGGGAGTAAATGAGCAGTTCTTC.

The V call is TRBV11-2, the J call TRBJ2-3, with TRBD1 matching over 8 bases. Germline-derived CDR1 and CDR2 are SGHAT and FQNNGV. Germline trimming cut 1 base from V and 0 bases from J; bases unmatched to any gene: 3. The CDR3 spans 16 residues. The CDR3 sequence is CASSLVRGQSTDTQYF. The CDR3 DNA is TGTGCCAGCAGCTTAGTCAGGGGGCAGAGCACAGATACGCAGTATTTT.

This chain links TRBV5-4 with TRBJ2-1; D not certain. The CDR3 runs 14 residues. The ends were cut back, 5 bases at V and 0 bases at J, with 9 bases in the middle. In germline, CDR1 is SGHNT, CDR2 YYREEE (reference sequence). The DNA of the CDR3 is TGTGCCAGCAGTCCGGAGAGCTCCTACAATGAGCAGTTCTTC. Its protein product is CASSPESSYNEQFF.

The chain uses TRBV18 and TRBJ2-3; TRBD1 agrees at 12 bases. Looked up from germline, CDR1 is KGHSH and CDR2 is LQKENI. Germline trimming cut 3 bases from V and 6 bases from J; bases unmatched to any gene: 4. CDR3 length: 15 amino acids. The CDR3: CASSPGTGGADTQYF. The DNA of the CDR3 is TGTGCCAGCTCACCCGGGACAGGGGGCGCGGATACGCAGTATTTT. The whole variable domain, filled in from reference TRBV18 and TRBJ2-3, reads NAGVMQNPRHLVRRRGQEARLRCSPMKGHSHVYWYRQLPEEGLKFMVYLQKENIIDESGMPKERFSAEFPKEGPSILRIQQVVRGDSAAYFCASSPGTGGADTQYFGPGTRLTVL.

This clonotype was observed many times. The rearrangement links TRBV28 to TRBJ1-6; D is uncertain. With 9 bases removed from V and 0 bases from J, the gap between germline ends came to 12 bases. The CDR3 runs 15 residues. CDR1 and CDR2 (germline): MDHEN, SYDVKM. CDR3 residues: CASRYGSSYNSPLHF. As DNA, the CDR3 is TGTGCCAGTCGCTACGGGAGCTCCTATAATTCACCCCTCCACTTT.

This clonotype came up many times. The chain joins TRBV28 to TRBJ2-4; D remains unclear. Deletions cut 6 bases from V and 0 bases from J, with 12 bases between. The CDR3 consists of 15 residues. Germline V gives CDR1 MDHEN, CDR2 SYDVKM. The CDR3 DNA is TGTGCCAGCAGACGGACGCAGCTAGCCAAAAACATTCAGTACTTC. Protein sequence: CASRRTQLAKNIQYF.

This clonotype was seen more than once but under ten times. The chain links TRBV20-1 to TRBJ1-1, with 7 positions matching TRBD1. Germline assignment: CDR1 DFQATT and CDR2 SNEGSKA (reference sequence). The CDR3 is made up of 12 amino acids. The junction had 8 bases not matched to a gene; V was cut back by 3 bases and J by 10 bases. Written as DNA, the CDR3 is TGCAGTGCTAGGGCCCCCGACAGGGCAGCTTTCTTT. Amino acid sequence: CSARAPDRAAFF.

This clonotype was recorded at least ten times. The chain links TRBV7-9 to TRBJ1-2, with D possibly matching TRBD1 (5 bases). The CDR3 runs 14 residues. Trimming removed 5 bases from V and 0 bases from J, with 10 bases in between. Germline lookup yields CDR1 SEHNR and CDR2 FQNEAQ (reference sequence). This CDR3 is CASSHRTTNYGYTF. CDR3 coding DNA: TGTGCCAGCAGCCACCGGACAACTAACTATGGCTACACCTTC.